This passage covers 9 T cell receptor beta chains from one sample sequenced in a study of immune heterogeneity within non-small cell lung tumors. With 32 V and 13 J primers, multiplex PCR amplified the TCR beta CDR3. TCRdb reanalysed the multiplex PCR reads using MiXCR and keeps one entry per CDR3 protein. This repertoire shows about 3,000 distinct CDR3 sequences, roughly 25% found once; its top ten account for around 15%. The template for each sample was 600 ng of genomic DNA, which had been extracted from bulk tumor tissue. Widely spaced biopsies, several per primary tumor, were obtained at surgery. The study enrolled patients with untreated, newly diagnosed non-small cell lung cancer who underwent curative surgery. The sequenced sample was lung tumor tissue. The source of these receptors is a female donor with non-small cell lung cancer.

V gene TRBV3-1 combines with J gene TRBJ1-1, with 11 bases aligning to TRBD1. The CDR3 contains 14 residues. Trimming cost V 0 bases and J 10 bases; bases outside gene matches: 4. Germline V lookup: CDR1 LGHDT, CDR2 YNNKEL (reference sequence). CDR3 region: CASSQDPGQGAAFF. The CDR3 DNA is TGTGCCAGCAGCCAAGATCCTGGACAGGGGGCAGCTTTCTTT. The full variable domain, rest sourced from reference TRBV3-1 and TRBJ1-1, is DTAVSQTPKYLVTQMGNDKSIKCEQNLGHDTMYWYKQDSKKFLKIMFSYNNKELIINETVPNRFSPKSPDKAHLNLHINSLELGDSAVYFCASSQDPGQGAAFFGQGTRLTVV.

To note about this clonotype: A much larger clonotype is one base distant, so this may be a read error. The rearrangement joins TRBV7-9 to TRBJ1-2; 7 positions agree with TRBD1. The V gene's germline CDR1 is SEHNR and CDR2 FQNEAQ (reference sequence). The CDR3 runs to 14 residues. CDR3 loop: CGSSQTGFGYGYTF. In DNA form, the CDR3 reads TGTGGCAGCAGCCAGACAGGGTTTGGCTATGGCTACACCTTC. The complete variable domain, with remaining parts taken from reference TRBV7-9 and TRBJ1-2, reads DTGVSQNPRHKITKRGQNVTFRCDPISEHNRLYWYRQTLGQGPEFLTYFQNEAQLEKSRLLSDRFSAERPKGSFSTLEIQRTEQGDSAMYLCGSSQTGFGYGYTFGSGTRLTVV.

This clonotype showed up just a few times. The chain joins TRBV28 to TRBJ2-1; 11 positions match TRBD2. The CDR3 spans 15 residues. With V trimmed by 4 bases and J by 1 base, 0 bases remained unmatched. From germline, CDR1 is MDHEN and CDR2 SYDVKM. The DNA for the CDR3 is TGTGCCAGCAGTTCTAGCGGGAGGTCCTACAATGAGCAGTTCTTC. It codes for CASSSSGRSYNEQFF.

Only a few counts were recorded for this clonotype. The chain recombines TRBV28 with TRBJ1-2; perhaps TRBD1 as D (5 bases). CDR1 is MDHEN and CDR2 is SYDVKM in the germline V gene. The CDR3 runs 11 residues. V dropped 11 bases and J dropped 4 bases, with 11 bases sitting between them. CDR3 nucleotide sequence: TGTGCCGCCTGGGGGATCTATGGCTACACCTTC. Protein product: CAAWGIYGYTF.

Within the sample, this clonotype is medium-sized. CDR3 loop: CASSRTPGGEQYF. The CDR3 bases are TGTGCCAGCAGTAGAACACCAGGGGGCGAGCAGTACTTC. The rearrangement joins TRBV27 to TRBJ2-7, with TRBD1 matching 7 bases. In germline, CDR1 is MNHEY, CDR2 SMNVEV (reference sequence). Germline trimming cut 5 bases from V and 6 bases from J; bases unmatched to any gene: 7. The CDR3 is made up of 13 amino acids.

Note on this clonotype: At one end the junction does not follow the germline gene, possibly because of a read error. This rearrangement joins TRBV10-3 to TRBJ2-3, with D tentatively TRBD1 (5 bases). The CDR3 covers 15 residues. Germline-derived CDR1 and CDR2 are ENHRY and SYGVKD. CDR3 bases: TGTGGCATCAGTGAGTCAAGGGGCCTCACAGATACGCAGTATTTT. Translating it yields CGISESRGLTDTQYF.

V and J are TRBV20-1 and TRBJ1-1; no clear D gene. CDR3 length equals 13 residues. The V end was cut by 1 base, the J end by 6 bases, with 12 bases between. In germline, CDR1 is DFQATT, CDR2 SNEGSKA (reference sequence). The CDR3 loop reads CSARASRRSEAFF. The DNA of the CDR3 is TGCAGTGCTAGAGCGTCAAGGCGGTCTGAAGCTTTCTTT.

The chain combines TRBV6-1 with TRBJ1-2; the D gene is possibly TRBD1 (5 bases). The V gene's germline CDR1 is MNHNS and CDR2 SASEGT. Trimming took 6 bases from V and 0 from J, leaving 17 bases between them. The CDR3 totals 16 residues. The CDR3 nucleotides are TGTGCCAGCAGGCCCTCTGGGTCCAGGGCTAACTATGGCTACACCTTC. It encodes CASRPSGSRANYGYTF.

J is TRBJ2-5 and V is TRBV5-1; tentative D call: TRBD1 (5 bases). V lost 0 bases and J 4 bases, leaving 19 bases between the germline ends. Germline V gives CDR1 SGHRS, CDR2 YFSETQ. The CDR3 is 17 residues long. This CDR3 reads CASSLGGWTSARETQYF. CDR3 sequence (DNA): TGCGCCAGCAGCTTGGGGGGATGGACAAGTGCACGAGAGACCCAGTACTTC.